This T cell receptor (beta chain) derives from a study of cytomegalovirus exposure and HLA in healthy donors. Both 60 Vbeta primers and 13 Jbeta primers went into the PCR. Sequencing was performed with immunoSEQ multiplex PCR; in TCRdb, only in-frame clones are kept and a portion is missing. The table includes 90,000 or so clones, around 70% detected once. Remarks on this clone: Antigen: not known.

The V gene lost 2 bases and the J gene lost 3 bases, with 11 bases spanning the gap. This CDR3 is built from 14 residues. Germline V gene sequence: CDR1 SGDLS, CDR2 YYNGEE. Study-wide points: In an earlier analysis, in 587 donors, most V segments appeared productive either ~87% or ~30% of the time. Accounts indicate the classifier identified cytomegalovirus status with strong specificity and sensitivity.

This chain joins TRBV9 and TRBJ1-1; D call uncertain. The TCR originated in a woman aged 45-65 years in good health and CMV-seropositive. Sequencing used PBMCs. The CDR3 sequence is CASSVRASDTEAFF. In nucleotides, the CDR3 is TGTGCCAGCAGCGTGCGGGCGTCCGACACTGAAGCTTTCTTT.